This T cell receptor beta chain was captured by sequencing in a study of blood T cell repertoires in COVID-19. The method was immunoSEQ multiplex PCR; TCRdb's version includes in-frame clones alone and lacks a portion of them. This sample has about 300,000 clones, with roughly 85% found just once. This CDR3 contains 13 residues. Germline loops: CDR1 MNHEY, CDR2 SVGAGI. Trimming removed 5 bases at V and 5 bases at J, with 11 bases between. Recovered Cohort 3 donors showed two negative PCRs, clearance, or symptom resolution. In its sample, this clone was seen once. V usage is TRBV6-5 and J usage is TRBJ2-3; a weak D match, TRBD1 (6 bases). This TCR was sampled from a woman aged 25-40 years who had recovered from COVID-19. Material for sequencing was PBMCs or T cells enriched from blood (not recorded which). The CDR3 protein is CASSPNREDTQYF. DNA for the CDR3: TGTGCCAGCAGTCCTAACAGGGAAGATACGCAGTATTTT.